Reported below is one TCR beta chain. What it binds is unknown. Trimming pared 2 bases from V and 10 bases from J, leaving 18 bases between. This CDR3 is built from 15 residues. Germline lookup yields CDR1 ENHRY and CDR2 SYGVKD. Following extraction, RNA underwent reverse transcription to cDNA, which served as the sequencing template. The method was immunoSEQ multiplex PCR; TCRdb's version includes in-frame clones alone and lacks a portion of them. This sample has approximately 210,000 clones; 66% occur once, and the top ten carry 0.95% to 1.5%. This sample stems from a study of CD8+ T cells in alopecia areata. This sample's treatment: oral pan-JAK inhibitor, 5-10 mg twice daily. Peripheral blood, together with lesional scalp punch biopsies, was collected from alopecia areata patients. Findings of the study overall: Possibly because of HLA-related factors, TCR sharing was less clear across patients than in mice. For patients receiving tofacitinib, scalp clonality and expanded CD8+ clones among the top 100 significantly decreased.

This sample comprised CD4+ T cells sorted from blood, obtained between weeks 44 and 45, from a patient treated with tofacitinib. The receptor was derived from a human donor with alopecia areata. J is TRBJ2-1 and V is TRBV10-3, with D perhaps being TRBD1 or TRBD2 (6 bases each). The CDR3 coding sequence is TGTGCCATCAGTGAGGTTACGGGGGCCTGGAAGGAGCAGTTCTTC. Protein sequence: CAISEVTGAWKEQFF.